The clone carrying this T cell receptor (beta chain) was seen many times. The data were obtained in a study of T cells in Graves' hyperthyroidism and ophthalmopathy. The wider study: At the time of initial diagnosis and before any treatment, peripheral blood was collected.

RNA transcripts were the template for amplifying TCR beta CDR3 regions. TCR CDR3 underwent first-round RT-PCR with the HTBI primer set. From the multiplex PCR reads, TCRdb called clonotypes with MiXCR, one entry per CDR3 protein. The table lists 450,000 to 550,000 distinct CDR3 sequences, around 24% of them singletons. Patients with ophthalmopathy all had a Clinical Activity Score of at least 3, a NOSPECS grade of at least 4 and duration under 3 months. Clinical symptoms, serum thyroxine, TRAb, thyroid ultrasound and orbital computed tomography informed diagnoses. V was shortened by 7 bases and J by 4 bases, with 10 bases between the two germline ends. Germline V gene data show CDR1 as MNHEY and CDR2 as SVGAGI. The CDR3 is 12 residues long.

The chain uses TRBV6-5 and TRBJ1-2; D ambiguous. Sequencing was performed on blood. The source is a woman younger than 45 with Graves' ophthalmopathy. CDR3 bases: TGTGCCAGCACGACCGCAGGCTATGGCTACACCTTC. It specifies CASTTAGYGYTF.